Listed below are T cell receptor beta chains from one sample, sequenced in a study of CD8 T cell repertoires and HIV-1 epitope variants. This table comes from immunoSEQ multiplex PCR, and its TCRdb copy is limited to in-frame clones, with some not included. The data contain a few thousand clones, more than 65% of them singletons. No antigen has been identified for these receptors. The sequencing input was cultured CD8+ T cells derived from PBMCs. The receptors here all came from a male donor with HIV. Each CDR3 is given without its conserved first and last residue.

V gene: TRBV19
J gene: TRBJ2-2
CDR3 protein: ASSNWIQTTNTGELF

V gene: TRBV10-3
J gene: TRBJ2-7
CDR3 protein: ATGTGSYEQY

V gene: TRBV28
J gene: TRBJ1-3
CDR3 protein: ASSPPTGTGNTIY

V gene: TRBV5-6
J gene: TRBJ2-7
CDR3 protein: ASSSDRSYEQY

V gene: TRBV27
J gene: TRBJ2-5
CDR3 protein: ASGGGWETQY

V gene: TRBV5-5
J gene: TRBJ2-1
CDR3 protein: ASSLTSDNEQF

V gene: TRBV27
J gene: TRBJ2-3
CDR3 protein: ASSFTRGRTDTQY

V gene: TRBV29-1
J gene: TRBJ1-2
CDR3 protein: STTQGSYGYT

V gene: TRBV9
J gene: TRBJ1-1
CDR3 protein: ASSAETGVLGEAF

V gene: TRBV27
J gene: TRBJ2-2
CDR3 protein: ASSPHPGLARTGELF

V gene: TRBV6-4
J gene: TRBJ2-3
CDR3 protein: ASSGERAGTDTQY

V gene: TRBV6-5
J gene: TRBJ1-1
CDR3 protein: ASSSAGVLDTEAF

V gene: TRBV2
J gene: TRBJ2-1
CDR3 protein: ASSGKRQDEQF

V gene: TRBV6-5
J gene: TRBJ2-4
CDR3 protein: ASSPVRTKNIQY

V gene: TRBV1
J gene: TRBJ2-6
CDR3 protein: TSSIRCRANVLT

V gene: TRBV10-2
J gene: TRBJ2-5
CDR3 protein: ASSESVSGGQETQY

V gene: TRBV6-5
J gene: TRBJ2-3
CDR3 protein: ASSYSGSITDTQY

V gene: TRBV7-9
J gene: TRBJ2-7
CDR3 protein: ASSSDPQPEQY

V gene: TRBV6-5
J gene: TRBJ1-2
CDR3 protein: ASITQGASGGYT

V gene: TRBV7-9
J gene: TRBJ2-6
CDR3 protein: ASSLGAGSGANVLT

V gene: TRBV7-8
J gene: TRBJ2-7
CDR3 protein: ASSGGDQRPYEQY